One sample yielded the 20 T cell receptor beta chains listed below, sequenced in a study of cytomegalovirus exposure and HLA in healthy donors. Generated by immunoSEQ multiplex PCR, the TCRdb table keeps only in-frame clones and is missing some. The sample includes about 110,000 clones, around 95% of them seen just once. The sample taken for sequencing was PBMCs. The origin of the receptors is a woman in her late teens or twenties in good health and CMV-seronegative.

In this sample, this clone turned up once. V usage is TRBV5-4 and J usage is TRBJ2-1; TRBD1 matches at 10 bases. With 5 bases clipped from V and 4 bases from J, the junction kept 6 bases outside the gene matches. CDR1 SGHNT and CDR2 YYREEE come from the germline V gene (reference sequence). This CDR3 has 15 residues. DNA for the CDR3: TGTGCCAGCAGAAAGGACAGGGGGTCTTACAATGAGCAGTTCTTC. Its protein is CASRKDRGSYNEQFF.

This sequence joins TRBV2 and TRBJ2-3; D possibly corresponds to TRBD2 (7 bases). Germline V gene sequence: CDR1 SNHLY, CDR2 FYNNEI. The CDR3 covers 19 residues. The germline V and J ends were trimmed by 6 bases and 1 base, with 26 bases remaining between them. Written as DNA, the CDR3 is TGTGCCAGCAGAGCAAGACGGACAGCTCCAGGGAGGGGCACAGATACGCAGTATTTT. Residues: CASRARRTAPGRGTDTQYF.

The chain links TRBV9 to TRBJ1-1, with D possibly matching TRBD1 (6 bases). The CDR3 is 15 amino acids. V was clipped by 4 bases and J by 1 base, with 14 bases between them. The germline V gene encodes CDR1 SGDLS and CDR2 YYNGEE. CDR3 DNA: TGTGCCAGCAGCCGCTCACAGGGCGGGAACACTGAAGCTTTCTTT. Residues: CASSRSQGGNTEAFF.

The genes are TRBV18 and TRBJ2-5, with D possibly being TRBD2 (6 bases). This CDR3 has 13 amino acids. The V and J ends lost 5 bases and 4 bases respectively, with 11 bases between them. CDR1 KGHSH and CDR2 LQKENI come from the germline V gene. The CDR3 DNA follows: TGTGCCAGCTCAGAACTAGCTCGAGAGACCCAGTACTTC. Its translation: CASSELARETQYF.

V is TRBV25-1 and J is TRBJ2-1; TRBD1 is a possible D gene (6 bases). Between the trimmed V and J ends, which lost 2 bases and 1 base, there was a span of 12 bases. Germline V gives CDR1 MGHDK, CDR2 SYGVNS. This CDR3 spans 16 amino acids. CDR3 bases: TGTGCCAGCAGTGAACAGGGGCGCGGGTCCTACAATGAGCAGTTCTTC. Amino acids: CASSEQGRGSYNEQFF. The full variable domain, its missing parts supplied by reference TRBV25-1 and TRBJ2-1, is EADIYQTPRYLVIGTGKKITLECSQTMGHDKMYWYQQDPGMELHLIHYSYGVNSTEKGDLSSESTVSRIRTEHFPLTLESARPSHTSQYLCASSEQGRGSYNEQFFGPGTRLTVL.

Concerning this clone itself: This same CDR3 is encoded by further DNA sequences in the sample. The gene calls are TRBV2 and TRBJ1-2; 9 bases line up with TRBD1. Germline V lookup: CDR1 SNHLY, CDR2 FYNNEI. The ends lost 6 bases at V and 5 bases at J; junction bases unmatched: 1. The CDR3 is made up of 12 amino acids. CDR3 loop: CASRQGAYGYTF. CDR3 nucleotide sequence: TGTGCCAGCAGACAGGGGGCTTATGGCTACACCTTC.

J is TRBJ1-5 and V is TRBV12-2; the tabulated D call, TRBD1, remains unverified against the DNA. TRBV12-2 is a documented pseudogene. The CDR3 is 14 residues long. The chain's CDR3 is CASRTTGSAQPQHF. CDR3 bases: TGTGCAAGTCGCACTACAGGGTCCGCTCAGCCCCAGCATTTT.

This clone was seen once. J is TRBJ1-1 and V is TRBV7-9; 9 bases match TRBD1. Germline loops: CDR1 SEHNR, CDR2 FQNEAQ (reference sequence). The J segment lost 8 bases and the V segment lost 4 bases, leaving 8 bases of the junction unmatched. CDR3 length: 14 amino acids. Here the CDR3 DNA reads TGTGCCAGCAGCTACTTAGCCGGGACAGGGGAAGCTTTCTTT. Protein: CASSYLAGTGEAFF.

The rearrangement joins TRBV28 to TRBJ1-2; D ambiguous. The CDR3 has 13 amino acids. V was trimmed by 6 bases and J by 3 bases, leaving 11 bases between them. Germline V CDR1 and CDR2: MDHEN, SYDVKM. The CDR3 sequence is CASRGGSHYGYTF. CDR3 sequence (DNA): TGTGCCAGCAGAGGAGGGAGTCACTATGGCTACACCTTC.

The J gene is TRBJ1-3, the V gene TRBV6-1, with 7 bases that match TRBD1. Germline CDR1 is MNHNS and CDR2 is SASEGT. The CDR3 is 15 amino acids. V shed 6 bases, J shed 0 bases, and the junction held 5 bases outside the gene matches. CDR3 sequence: CASRPGQSSGNTIYF. The CDR3 coding sequence is TGTGCCAGCAGACCGGGACAGAGCTCTGGAAACACCATATATTTT.

The chain joins TRBV5-6 to TRBJ2-3; D remains ambiguous. V dropped 0 bases and J dropped 0 bases, with 14 bases sitting between them. Germline CDR1 and CDR2: SGHDT and YYEEEE. The CDR3 loop spans 17 amino acids. This chain's CDR3 is CASSLVWRTTSTDTQYF. In nucleotides, the CDR3 is TGTGCCAGCAGCTTGGTTTGGCGTACTACTAGCACAGATACGCAGTATTTT.

The chain is built from TRBV4-3 and TRBJ1-3, with D perhaps TRBD1 (5 bases). Trimming stripped 4 bases from V and 1 base from J, with 14 bases between. The germline gives CDR1 LGHNA, CDR2 YSLEER. The CDR3 contains 16 residues. The CDR3 loop is CASSPNRFGSGNTIYF. The CDR3 DNA sequence: TGCGCCAGCAGCCCAAACAGGTTTGGGTCTGGAAACACCATATATTTT.

The chain combines TRBV5-1 with TRBJ1-1; 8 nucleotides line up with TRBD1. The J segment lost 6 bases and the V segment lost 1 base, leaving 5 bases of the junction unmatched. The CDR3 totals 14 residues. From germline, CDR1 is SGHRS and CDR2 YFSETQ. CDR3 sequence: CASSLTGGVSEAFF. CDR3 DNA: TGCGCCAGCAGCTTGACAGGGGGGGTATCTGAAGCTTTCTTT.

This rearrangement joins TRBV28 to TRBJ1-2; TRBD1 aligns across 9 bases. In germline, CDR1 is MDHEN, CDR2 SYDVKM. The CDR3 loop spans 15 amino acids. V lost 2 bases and J lost 7; bases outside the gene matches: 8. Here the CDR3 DNA reads TGTGCCAGCAGTTTAGGGGACAGGGAAATGGTTGGCTACACCTTC. It yields the protein CASSLGDREMVGYTF.

V usage is TRBV6-1 and J usage is TRBJ1-5; 9 nucleotides match TRBD1. This CDR3 contains 13 residues. J gave up 9 bases and V 7 bases, and 7 bases lay outside the gene matches. CDR1 is MNHNS, CDR2 SASEGT, per germline. In DNA form, the CDR3 reads TGTGCCAGCACCGGACAGGGGTATGTGCCCCAGCATTTT. This codes for CASTGQGYVPQHF.

As for this clone: The identical CDR3 is also encoded by other nucleotide sequences in the sample. The rearrangement links TRBV19 to TRBJ2-7; D might be TRBD2 (5 bases). This CDR3 is built from 13 residues. Deletions cut 3 bases from V and 1 base from J, with 7 bases between. The germline CDR1 and CDR2 sequences are LNHDA and SQIVND (reference sequence). The CDR3 loop reads CASSIRDSYEQYF. The CDR3 DNA reads as TGTGCCAGTAGTATTCGGGATTCCTACGAGCAGTACTTC.

This rearrangement joins TRBV2 to TRBJ1-2, with a weak D call TRBD1 (6 bases). This CDR3 region has 14 residues. CDR1 is SNHLY and CDR2 is FYNNEI in the germline V gene. Trimming removed 7 bases at V and 5 bases at J, with 17 bases between. Here the CDR3 reads CASTRQALEYGYTF. The CDR3 bases are TGTGCCAGCACAAGACAGGCTTTAGAGTATGGCTACACCTTC. Complete variable domain (other parts from reference TRBV2 and TRBJ1-2): EPEVTQTPSHQVTQMGQEVILRCVPISNHLYFYWYRQILGQKVEFLVSFYNNEISEKSEIFDDQFSVERPDGSNFTLKIRSTKLEDSAMYFCASTRQALEYGYTFGSGTRLTVV.

The chain recombines TRBV30 with TRBJ2-3; a weak D match, TRBD2 (6 bases). Germline CDR1 is GTSNPN and CDR2 is SVGIG (reference sequence). The germline V and J ends were trimmed by 2 bases and 6 bases, with 21 bases remaining between them. CDR3 length equals 16 residues. The CDR3 sequence: CAWSWGDLSVPDTQYF. The CDR3 DNA sequence: TGTGCCTGGAGTTGGGGGGACCTCTCCGTCCCGGATACGCAGTATTTT.

V is TRBV4-1 and J is TRBJ2-7, with TRBD2 identical over 12 bases. CDR3 length equals 16 residues. With V trimmed by 3 bases and J by 3 bases, 6 bases remained unmatched. Germline CDR1 reads MGHRA; CDR2 reads YSYEKL. The CDR3 region is CASSHLTSGGFYEQYF. The DNA for the CDR3 is TGCGCCAGCAGCCATTTGACTAGCGGGGGCTTCTACGAGCAGTACTTC.

V gene TRBV2 combines with J gene TRBJ2-1; 9 positions match TRBD2. Germline V gene data show CDR1 as SNHLY and CDR2 as FYNNEI. The V and J ends lost 11 bases and 1 base, in that order; junction bases with no gene match: 12. This CDR3 region has 16 residues. The CDR3: CAVKRPSGVSYNEQFF. DNA of the CDR3: TGTGCCGTCAAGAGGCCTAGCGGGGTGTCCTACAATGAGCAGTTCTTC.